This entry lists 17 T cell receptor beta chains sequenced from one sample in a study of blood T cell repertoires in COVID-19. Sequenced by immunoSEQ multiplex PCR; TCRdb stores in-frame clones only, minus some. The table records about 210,000 clones, roughly 85% of them present only once. Sequences were obtained from peripheral blood. The receptors originated from a man aged 45-65 years with COVID-19, enrolled during active disease.

This chain links TRBV27 with TRBJ1-3, with D possibly TRBD1 on 6 matching bases. The CDR3 is 14 residues long. Trimming removed 6 bases from V and 1 base from J, with 10 bases in between. CDR1 is MNHEY and CDR2 is SMNVEV in the germline V gene (reference sequence). CDR3 sequence reads: CASRPRGSGNTIYF. The CDR3 DNA reads TGTGCCAGCAGACCCAGGGGATCTGGAAACACCATATATTTT.

The V and J genes are TRBV6-5 and TRBJ2-5; D is perhaps TRBD2 (6 bases). The ends were cut back, 5 bases at V and 5 bases at J, with 15 bases in the middle. CDR1 is MNHEY, CDR2 SVGAGI, per germline. The CDR3 covers 14 residues. The CDR3 loop reads CASSTGGAWETQYF. The DNA of the CDR3 is TGTGCCAGCAGTACCGGAGGGGCCTGGGAGACCCAGTACTTC.

The chain uses TRBV5-4 and TRBJ1-6; 10 bases align to TRBD1. Germline V gives CDR1 SGHNT, CDR2 YYREEE (reference sequence). V lost 4 bases to trimming and J lost 9 bases; unmatched junction nucleotides: 4. The CDR3 has 14 amino acids. CDR3 coding DNA: TGTGCCAGCAGCGCGGGACAGGGGAGTTCACCCCTCCACTTT. It yields the protein CASSAGQGSSPLHF. Full variable domain (missing parts from reference TRBV5-4 and TRBJ1-6): ETGVTQSPTHLIKTRGQQVTLRCSSQSGHNTVSWYQQALGQGPQFIFQYYREEENGRGNFPPRFSGLQFPNYSSELNVNALELDDSALYLCASSAGQGSSPLHFGNGTRLTVT.

In its sample, this clone was seen once. The J gene is TRBJ2-7, the V gene TRBV5-1, with 9 bases matching TRBD2. This CDR3 spans 14 amino acids. CDR1 is SGHRS and CDR2 is YFSETQ in the germline V gene. The V and J ends lost 3 bases and 2 bases, in that order; junction bases with no gene match: 3. In DNA, the CDR3 is TGCGCCAGCAGCTCGAGCGGGGGGCCCTACGAGCAGTACTTC. Encoded protein: CASSSSGGPYEQYF.

This clone was seen a single time. The V and J genes are TRBV7-2 and TRBJ2-6; D possibly corresponds to TRBD1 (6 bases). The V gene lost 1 base and the J gene lost 4 bases, with 17 bases spanning the gap. This CDR3 contains 18 residues. Germline V gene sequence: CDR1 SGHTA, CDR2 FQGNSA. CDR3 protein: CASSLVVRGSSGANVLTF. CDR3 in DNA: TGTGCCAGCAGCTTAGTTGTCAGGGGTTCGTCCGGGGCCAACGTCCTGACTTTC.

The CDR3 nucleotides read TGCGCCAGCAGCTTGGGGGAACCCAGGGGCCTCACCTACGAGCAGTACTTC. Translated, it gives CASSLGEPRGLTYEQYF. The J gene is TRBJ2-7, the V gene TRBV5-1; a possible D gene is TRBD1 (6 bases). The CDR3 has 17 amino acids. Per the germline V gene, CDR1 is SGHRS and CDR2 is YFSETQ. V was trimmed by 0 bases and J by 2 bases, leaving 18 bases between them.

The chain is built from TRBV19 and TRBJ1-5; tentative D call: TRBD1 (5 bases). With 9 bases removed from V and 3 bases from J, the gap between germline ends came to 12 bases. This CDR3 region has 13 residues. Germline CDR1 and CDR2: LNHDA and SQIVND (reference sequence). As DNA, the CDR3 is TGTGCCAGCAGACGCAGGGACAATCAGCCCCAGCATTTT. It specifies CASRRRDNQPQHF. Variable domain in full (rest from reference TRBV19 and TRBJ1-5): DGGITQSPKYLFRKEGQNVTLSCEQNLNHDAMYWYRQDPGQGLRLIYYSQIVNDFQKGDIAEGYSVSREKKESFPLTVTSAQKNPTAFYLCASRRRDNQPQHFGDGTRLSIL.

This rearrangement joins TRBV6-5 to TRBJ2-7; the match to TRBD1 covers 11 bases. The CDR3 contains 15 residues. Germline trimming cut 6 bases from V and 5 bases from J; bases unmatched to any gene: 9. Germline-derived CDR1 and CDR2 are MNHEY and SVGAGI. The CDR3 nucleotides read TGTGCCAGCAGCCGACACGGACAGGGGGCGGACGAGCAGTACTTC. Translated, it gives CASSRHGQGADEQYF.

The chain joins TRBV29-1 to TRBJ1-2, with TRBD1 as a possible D gene (5 bases). Per germline, CDR1 SQVTM and CDR2 ANQGSEA. V was clipped by 6 bases and J by 3 bases, with 8 bases between them. There are 11 residues in the CDR3. The CDR3 DNA reads as TGCAGCGTGACAGAGGACTATGGCTACACCTTC. Its translation: CSVTEDYGYTF.

The rearrangement joins TRBV15 to TRBJ2-7, with 8 bases identical to TRBD1. Germline V CDR1 and CDR2: LNHNV, YYDKDF (reference sequence). The ends lost 0 bases at V and 4 bases at J; junction bases unmatched: 11. This CDR3 contains 17 residues. CDR3 in DNA: TGTGCCACCAGCAGAGACCCCTCGGACAGGGTTGCGTACGAGCAGTACTTC. This sequence encodes CATSRDPSDRVAYEQYF.

Concerning this clone itself: Additional DNA sequences in this sample encode the identical CDR3. The J gene is TRBJ2-7, the V gene TRBV4-2; 7 bases are shared with TRBD1. Germline CDR1 is LGHNA and CDR2 is YNFKEQ. Unmatched junction bases numbered 8, after V lost 3 bases and J lost 3 bases. The CDR3 length is 15 residues. This CDR3 is CASSQDRDSYYEQYF. CDR3 bases: TGTGCCAGCAGCCAGGACCGGGACAGCTACTACGAGCAGTACTTC.

CDR3 sequence (DNA): TGTGCCAGCAGTTACGGGGACAGGGGACCTGGAAACACCATATATTTT. Residues: CASSYGDRGPGNTIYF. The chain joins TRBV6-5 to TRBJ1-3; 10 positions match TRBD1. This CDR3 is built from 16 residues. V lost 2 bases to trimming and J lost 2 bases; unmatched junction nucleotides: 3. Germline V gives CDR1 MNHEY, CDR2 SVGAGI.

The genes are TRBV6-2 or TRBV6-3 and TRBJ2-1, with D tentatively TRBD1 (5 bases). Between the trimmed V and J ends, which lost 4 bases and 0 bases, there was a span of 10 bases. The CDR3 loop spans 15 amino acids. Germline V gene lookup returns CDR1 MNHEY and CDR2 SVGEGT. CDR3 DNA: TGTGCCAGCAGTTCGTACAGGAGCTCCTACAATGAGCAGTTCTTC. Its translation is CASSSYRSSYNEQFF.

The gene calls are TRBV18 and TRBJ2-4; 8 bases are shared with TRBD2. This CDR3 has 15 amino acids. J lost 7 bases, V lost 2 bases, and 7 bases had no gene match. From germline, CDR1 is KGHSH and CDR2 LQKENI. As DNA, the CDR3 is TGTGCCAGCTCACCAAACGGGGGGGCAGGTAACATTCAGTACTTC. It specifies CASSPNGGAGNIQYF.

As regards this clone: Other DNA sequences in this sample translate to the same CDR3. The chain joins TRBV7-8 to TRBJ2-6; 7 nucleotides line up with TRBD2. CDR3 size: 18 residues. J lost 0 bases, V lost 1 base, and 6 bases had no gene match. CDR1 is SGHVS, CDR2 FQNEAQ, per germline. CDR3 bases: TGTGCCAGCAGCTTAGTCGGACTAGATTTCTCTGGGGCCAACGTCCTGACTTTC. Protein product: CASSLVGLDFSGANVLTF.

The chain is built from TRBV7-2 and TRBJ2-2; possible D gene TRBD1, 5 bases. The CDR3 totals 15 residues. The V gene's germline CDR1 is SGHTA and CDR2 FQGNSA. Trimming took 2 bases from V and 6 from J, leaving 13 bases between them. CDR3 sequence: CASSLRGIWAGELFF. The CDR3 bases are TGTGCCAGCAGCTTAAGGGGTATTTGGGCCGGGGAGCTGTTTTTT.

The gene calls are TRBV9 and TRBJ2-7; D might be TRBD1 (6 bases). This CDR3 comprises 12 residues. Germline V gene sequence: CDR1 SGDLS, CDR2 YYNGEE. Trimming removed 3 bases at V and 5 bases at J, with 9 bases between. CDR3 sequence (DNA): TGTGCCAGCAGCGAGCGGACAGACGAGCAGTACTTC. This gives the protein CASSERTDEQYF.